The 4 T cell receptor beta chains below all came from one sample that was sequenced in a study of regulatory T cells in long-lasting Graves disease. Time point of the sample: newly diagnosed GD, antithyroid drugs for less than 3 months. Preparation of the TCR library used RNA extracted from PBMCs. Arm-PCR with iRepertoire HTBI primers amplified the CDR3 regions for these TCR beta libraries. TCRdb fed the multiplex PCR reads into MiXCR, producing one record per CDR3 protein. The data contain around 450,000 distinct CDR3 sequences, 15% of them singletons. These data were likewise used in another study, on T cells in Graves' hyperthyroidism and ophthalmopathy.

The sequences come from peripheral blood mononuclear cells (PBMCs), collected at new diagnosis, from a patient treated with antithyroid drugs. These receptors all stem from a woman younger than 45 with Graves disease.

V usage is TRBV19 and J usage is TRBJ2-5, with 7 bases aligning to TRBD2. After removal of 5 bases from V and 2 bases from J, the junction contained 5 bases not matched to a gene. Germline V gene data show CDR1 as LNHDA and CDR2 as SQIVND (reference sequence). The CDR3 runs to 14 residues. DNA of the CDR3: TGTGCCAGTAGTCCCCAGGGACTACAAGAGACCCAGTACTTC. It translates to CASSPQGLQETQYF.

This clonotype was counted only a few times. The rearrangement joins TRBV15 to TRBJ1-5; possibly TRBD1 for D (5 bases). Trimming pared 3 bases from V and 4 bases from J, leaving 10 bases between. This CDR3 is 14 amino acids long. Germline V lookup: CDR1 LNHNV, CDR2 YYDKDF (reference sequence). CDR3 amino acids: CATSSRVWNQPQHF. The CDR3 DNA sequence: TGTGCCACCAGCAGCAGGGTTTGGAATCAGCCCCAGCATTTT.

Ten or more counts support this clonotype. The rearrangement links TRBV20-1 to TRBJ2-2; a weak D match, TRBD1 (6 bases). Trimming cost V 2 bases and J 1 base, with 14 bases left between them. The CDR3 spans 16 residues. Germline CDR1 is DFQATT and CDR2 is SNEGSKA (reference sequence). The CDR3: CSARSPGTKNTGELFF. DNA of the CDR3: TGCAGTGCTAGATCCCCCGGGACAAAGAACACCGGGGAGCTGTTTTTT.

This clonotype was seen at least ten times. This chain links TRBV29-1 with TRBJ2-3, with a weak D call TRBD2 (5 bases). This CDR3 spans 13 amino acids. The germline V and J ends were trimmed by 5 bases and 2 bases, with 11 bases remaining between them. Germline CDR1 reads SQVTM; CDR2 reads ANQGSEA. The CDR3 is CSVKRPITDTQYF. CDR3 nucleotides: TGCAGCGTTAAGCGGCCTATCACAGATACGCAGTATTTT.